The present entry profiles one T cell receptor beta chain with its context. This clone was counted once. Its antigen is not yet known. No qualities accompany the bases; no much larger clone lies one base away. The immunoSEQ Assay, a bias-controlled multiplex PCR, was used to amplify TCRbeta CDR3 regions from genomic DNA. In the original analysis: The number of nucleated cells in each sample was estimated from the amplification of reference gene primers within the assay. Sequence reads were collapsed and filtered to measure the absolute abundance of every unique TCRbeta CDR3 rearrangement. For each sample, productive Simpson clonality was calculated as the square root of Simpson's diversity index across productive rearrangements. Entries here come from immuneACCESS through TCRdb and include only in-frame sequences with V and J called. Some clones fail to appear in such tables; in the studies checked, an unresolved V gene covers under half of the shortfall, and the cause of the remainder is unknown. Clonal size and the V and J genes are those of that table, whereas D and trimming came from the DNA. This sample holds roughly 160,000 clones; around 84% were observed only once. The leading ten clones occupy 5.5% to 7% of the sample.

CDR1 SGHAT and CDR2 FQNNGV were looked up in the germline V gene. A distance of 18 bases separates the germline ends of V and J, which lose 2 bases and 5 bases respectively. The CDR3 covers 16 residues, taking in both the cysteine and the phenylalanine. The CDR3 DNA has 48 bases and is translated from base 1. The source of the sample is a study of blood T cell repertoires in COVID-19 (TCRdb year 2020). Context from the whole study: Samples covering the acute and convalescent phases of COVID-19 were provided by collaborators in the United States, Italy and Spain. The sample metadata nearly always contained a de-identified subject ID, COVID-19 status, age in years and sex. Subjects who had been exposed to COVID-19, were actively infected with it, or had recovered from it provided the deeply sampled blood TCRbeta repertoires that made up the dataset. The samples were drawn from two sources: the first 160 participants of the ongoing ImmuneRACE study, and 1,200 or so subjects contributed by 6 global collaborators. Where available, HLA class I and class II types were taken from metadata supplied by the sample provider and were not determined by assay-based typing. The material from the prospective study consisted of cDNA or gDNA derived from T cells, B-cell-depleted T cells, or PBMCs. A freely available public database, intended as a resource for researchers studying the immune response to SARS-CoV-2, is where the repertoires were released. Here is what the overall study found, with its caveats: The quantity of clinical and demographic metadata differed by source and by participant and was supplied without curation.

Each collaborating institution followed its own protocols to collect whole blood in K2EDTA tubes. For TCRbeta analysis, collaborators shipped samples in one of three forms: frozen whole blood, isolated PBMCs, or DNA extracted from either of those sample types. The receptor chain draws on TRBV11-2 and TRBJ2-5, with no reliable assignment of the D segment. The sequenced sample was peripheral blood. This clonotype was sampled from a man aged 50-59 years with active or convalescent COVID-19. The CDR3 reads as follows: CASSLPPRSRRETQYF. The DNA sequence is given as TGTGCCAGCAGCTTACCGCCCAGAAGTAGGCGGGAGACCCAGTACTTC.